Shown below are 18 T cell receptor beta chains from a single sample sequenced in a study of blood T cell repertoires in COVID-19. Measured with immunoSEQ multiplex PCR; TCRdb has only the in-frame clones, and not every one. This table has under 250,000 clones, approximately 86% appearing once. Specimen: peripheral blood. The receptors come from a woman in her seventies with active or convalescent COVID-19.

The rearrangement joins TRBV29-1 to TRBJ1-3, with D possibly matching TRBD1 (6 bases). CDR1 SQVTM and CDR2 ANQGSEA come from the germline V gene. V lost 0 bases, J lost 14 bases, and 14 bases lay in between. The CDR3 contains 12 residues. The CDR3 protein is CSVEEGATGVYF. As DNA, the CDR3 is TGCAGCGTTGAAGAGGGGGCCACCGGCGTATATTTT.

The CDR3 nucleotides are TGTGCCAGCAGTGAAGAGCGGGGAAGAGCTCATGAGCAGTTCTTC. It yields the protein CASSEERGRAHEQFF. The rearrangement joins TRBV6-1 to TRBJ2-1; 7 bases are shared with TRBD2. The ends lost 1 base at V and 8 bases at J; junction bases unmatched: 8. CDR3 length: 15 residues. Germline V gives CDR1 MNHNS, CDR2 SASEGT.

The chain couples TRBV7-2 to TRBJ1-2; 8 nucleotides line up with TRBD1. Germline values: CDR1 SGHTA, CDR2 FQGNSA. The CDR3 sequence is 16 residues long. V lost 4 bases, J lost 8 bases, and 15 bases stayed unmatched. CDR3 protein: CASSSHRTSGGGGYTF. CDR3 in DNA: TGTGCCAGCAGCTCCCATAGGACCTCAGGGGGCGGCGGCTACACCTTC.

The chain carries TRBV27 and TRBJ2-1, with 7 bases lining up with TRBD2. The CDR3 spans 13 residues. V was pared by 4 bases and J by 7 bases, with 4 bases of the junction left unmatched. Per the germline V gene, CDR1 is MNHEY and CDR2 is SMNVEV (reference sequence). CDR3 region: CASSWSGRNEQFF. The CDR3 coding sequence is TGTGCCAGCAGTTGGTCCGGGAGGAATGAGCAGTTCTTC.

This clone was observed a handful of times. The chain combines TRBV3-1 (or the pseudogene TRBV3-2) with TRBJ1-1; a possible D gene is TRBD1 (5 bases). Trimming removed 0 bases at V and 1 base at J, with 18 bases between. CDR1 and CDR2 from the germline V gene are LGHDT and YNNKEL (reference sequence). CDR3 length equals 18 residues. This CDR3 reads CASSQDPITGPSNTEAFF. The DNA for the CDR3 is TGTGCCAGCAGCCAAGATCCCATAACAGGACCCTCGAACACTGAAGCTTTCTTT.

The genes are TRBV27 and TRBJ1-4, with D perhaps TRBD1 (5 bases). Deletions cut 8 bases from V and 3 bases from J, with 13 bases between. CDR1 and CDR2 (germline): MNHEY, SMNVEV (reference sequence). CDR3 length: 14 residues. In DNA, the CDR3 is TGTGCCAGCGGGGGGGGAACTTCTAATGAAAAACTGTTTTTT. It codes for CASGGGTSNEKLFF.

J is TRBJ2-3 and V is TRBV6-5; D unclear. The V end was cut by 9 bases, the J end by 1 base, with 17 bases between. CDR3 length equals 15 residues. Per the germline V gene, CDR1 is MNHEY and CDR2 is SVGAGI. CDR3 coding DNA: TGTGCCAGTTCGCCTCGAGGCGGCGGCACAGATACGCAGTATTTT. Translated, it gives CASSPRGGGTDTQYF.

The chain employs TRBV20-1 and TRBJ2-1, with a tentative D call TRBD1 (5 bases). There are 13 residues in the CDR3. V was pared by 3 bases and J by 5 bases, with 11 bases between. Per germline, CDR1 DFQATT and CDR2 SNEGSKA (reference sequence). CDR3 nucleotides: TGCAGTGCTAGTCAGGGAACCCACAATGAGCAGTTCTTC. It codes for CSASQGTHNEQFF.

The chain employs TRBV3-1 (or the pseudogene TRBV3-2) and TRBJ1-2, with D possibly being TRBD1 (6 bases). The CDR3 runs 15 residues. Trimming took 1 base from V and 2 from J, leaving 11 bases between them. CDR1 LGHDT and CDR2 YNNKEL come from the germline V gene (reference sequence). CDR3 nucleotide sequence: TGTGCCAGCAGCCAAGGAGGGGGATCCAACTATGGCTACACCTTC. This translates into CASSQGGGSNYGYTF.

The chain carries TRBV19 and TRBJ1-2; 11 bases map to TRBD1. Trimming cost V 6 bases and J 4 bases; bases outside gene matches: 7. Germline CDR1 reads LNHDA; CDR2 reads SQIVND (reference sequence). The CDR3 runs 15 residues. Written as DNA, the CDR3 is TGTGCCAGTAGGATGGGGGACAGGGGGGCCTATGGCTACACCTTC. Protein sequence: CASRMGDRGAYGYTF.

This chain links TRBV5-8 with TRBJ1-1; the D gene is possibly TRBD1 (6 bases). This CDR3 contains 14 residues. The V gene lost 4 bases and the J gene lost 2 bases, with 12 bases spanning the gap. Per germline, CDR1 SGHTS and CDR2 YDEGEE. CDR3 bases: TGTGCCAGCAGCGTGGACAGATACAACACTGAAGCTTTCTTT. Translated, it gives CASSVDRYNTEAFF.

This clone was seen only a few times. The CDR3 region is CASSSQTGGSYEQYF. The CDR3 DNA follows: TGTGCCAGCAGCTCCCAGACAGGGGGCTCCTACGAGCAGTACTTC. The chain uses TRBV11-2 and TRBJ2-7, with 9 bases identical to TRBD1. V shed 4 bases, J shed 0 bases, and the junction held 4 bases outside the gene matches. The CDR3 contains 15 residues. Germline CDR1 and CDR2: SGHAT and FQNNGV.

The chain joins TRBV4-3 to TRBJ2-1; D perhaps matches TRBD2 (7 bases). Germline V gives CDR1 LGHNA, CDR2 YSLEER. V was trimmed by 3 bases and J by 7 bases, leaving 16 bases between them. The CDR3 spans 15 residues. CDR3 sequence (DNA): TGCGCCAGCAGCCAGGGAACGGGGGGCACGAATGAGCAGTTCTTC. This gives the protein CASSQGTGGTNEQFF.

This chain links TRBV7-2 with TRBJ1-6; 9 nucleotides agree with TRBD1. CDR3 length equals 15 residues. The junction had 4 bases not matched to a gene; V was cut back by 3 bases and J by 7 bases. CDR1 is SGHTA and CDR2 is FQGNSA in the germline V gene. CDR3 bases: TGTGCCAGCAGCTTCCGGGACAGGGAGAATTCACCCCTCCACTTT. Protein product: CASSFRDRENSPLHF.

V gene TRBV25-1 combines with J gene TRBJ1-3; D perhaps matches TRBD1 (6 bases). This CDR3 is built from 13 residues. Germline CDR1 and CDR2: MGHDK and SYGVNS. Trimming removed 8 bases from V and 4 bases from J, with 12 bases in between. CDR3 loop: CASHPGVGNTIYF. The CDR3 bases are TGTGCCAGCCACCCAGGGGTCGGAAACACCATATATTTT.

This chain links TRBV2 with TRBJ1-2; no firm D call. V lost 3 bases and J 2 bases, leaving 10 bases between the germline ends. CDR1 is SNHLY, CDR2 FYNNEI, per germline. The CDR3 consists of 14 residues. CDR3 in amino acids: CASSDIDGNYGYTF. DNA of the CDR3: TGTGCCAGCAGTGATATTGACGGGAACTATGGCTACACCTTC.

The sample holds one count of this clone. V gene TRBV2 combines with J gene TRBJ2-3; 9 positions agree with TRBD2. Germline V gene sequence: CDR1 SNHLY, CDR2 FYNNEI. The CDR3 consists of 15 residues. The ends lost 4 bases at V and 1 base at J; junction bases unmatched: 3. The CDR3 reads CASSGLAGGTDTQYF. The CDR3 DNA is TGTGCCAGCAGTGGGTTAGCGGGGGGCACAGATACGCAGTATTTT. Drawing the rest from reference TRBV2 and TRBJ2-3, the complete variable domain is EPEVTQTPSHQVTQMGQEVILRCVPISNHLYFYWYRQILGQKVEFLVSFYNNEISEKSEIFDDQFSVERPDGSNFTLKIRSTKLEDSAMYFCASSGLAGGTDTQYFGPGTRLTVL.

This sequence joins TRBV19 and TRBJ1-1; possibly TRBD1 for D (6 bases). The CDR3 has 14 residues. The V gene's germline CDR1 is LNHDA and CDR2 SQIVND (reference sequence). V lost 9 bases and J 3 bases, leaving 17 bases between the germline ends. CDR3 loop: CASRPGAWDTEAFF. DNA for the CDR3: TGTGCCAGCAGACCAGGGGCATGGGACACTGAAGCTTTCTTT.